This T cell receptor beta chain is from a study of breast tumors, draining lymph nodes, adjacent tissues. Findings of the study overall: Compared with lymph nodes, tumors were less diverse; compared with nontumor tissue, more. Tumor and nontumor repertoires were significantly more similar in luminal-like than in basal-like breast cancer. Data only fit, rather than demonstrated, lymph node origin of most tumor T cells.

Only one count was recorded for this clonotype. As yet, its antigen is unknown. V gave up 5 bases and J gave up 8 bases; unmatched junction bases: 13. CDR1 SGHTA and CDR2 FQGNSA come from the germline V gene. This CDR3 has 17 amino acids. TCRdb independently ran MiXCR on the multiplex PCR reads; one entry per CDR3 protein. The repertoire includes under 300,000 distinct CDR3 sequences, under 35% of them detected once, and 3% to 4% sits in the top ten. Breast cancer patients provided tissue from their axillary draining lymph nodes. The specimen was axillary lymph node tissue. The chain joins TRBV7-2 to TRBJ1-6; 9 positions match TRBD1. This TCR was recovered from a female donor with breast cancer. Some clones in this sample may be carry-over from other donors' samples. CDR3 DNA: TGTGCCAGCAGCATCAGGGGAGGGACAGGGTCGGATTCACCCCTCCACTTT. Encoded protein: CASSIRGGTGSDSPLHF.